The 7 T cell receptor beta chains reported below all come from one sample, sequenced in a study of multiple sclerosis patients with progressive multifocal leukoencephalopathy. Time point of the sample: before natalizumab initiation. Assay used: immunoSEQ multiplex PCR; TCRdb lists only in-frame clones, some missing. The sample yields 25,000 to 35,000 clones, around 91% seen once. Sequenced input: PBMCs. Receptors were obtained from a human donor with multiple sclerosis.

In its sample, this clone was seen a few times. The V gene is TRBV27, the J gene TRBJ2-1, with TRBD1 matching over 8 bases. Losses at the gene ends were 7 bases for V and 4 bases for J; bases not matched to a gene: 6. The CDR3 spans 14 residues. The germline CDR1 and CDR2 sequences are MNHEY and SMNVEV (reference sequence). The CDR3 here is CASTRQGMYNEQFF. The CDR3 bases are TGTGCCAGCACACGACAGGGGATGTACAATGAGCAGTTCTTC.

V is TRBV29-1 and J is TRBJ2-1, with D perhaps matching TRBD1 (6 bases). Germline V gene lookup returns CDR1 SQVTM and CDR2 ANQGSEA. Trimming left V 5 bases short and J 4 bases short, with 18 bases between. The CDR3 consists of 15 residues. The CDR3 here is CSVPNKGGSYNEQFF. The CDR3, as DNA: TGCAGCGTTCCAAATAAAGGGGGTAGTTACAATGAGCAGTTCTTC.

This sequence joins TRBV9 and TRBJ1-1; D not resolved. The CDR3 spans 13 residues. Germline V gene data show CDR1 as SGDLS and CDR2 as YYNGEE. Trimming shortened V by 7 bases and J by 0 bases, and 10 bases separated the two germline ends. The CDR3 spells CASALAVNTEAFF. For the CDR3, the DNA is TGTGCCAGCGCCCTTGCCGTGAACACTGAAGCTTTCTTT.

V is TRBV18 and J is TRBJ2-7, with TRBD2 as a possible D gene (5 bases). V was shortened by 6 bases and J by 0 bases, with 12 bases between the two germline ends. The CDR3 contains 14 residues. Germline V gene data show CDR1 as KGHSH and CDR2 as LQKENI. Here the CDR3 DNA reads TGTGCCAGCTCCTCACGGGGAAGCTCCTACGAGCAGTACTTC. It is translated as CASSSRGSSYEQYF. Looking up the rest from reference TRBV18 and TRBJ2-7 gives the full variable domain: NAGVMQNPRHLVRRRGQEARLRCSPMKGHSHVYWYRQLPEEGLKFMVYLQKENIIDESGMPKERFSAEFPKEGPSILRIQQVVRGDSAAYFCASSSRGSSYEQYFGPGTRLTVT.

V is TRBV7-3 and J is TRBJ1-1; D ambiguous. The CDR3 runs 16 residues. The germline V gene has CDR1 SGHTA and CDR2 FQGTGA. Trimming took 4 bases from V and 11 from J, leaving 26 bases between them. DNA of the CDR3: TGTGCCAGCAGCTCCTATACCCCGACACGACCTGGGGAGGCTTTCTTT. Translated: CASSSYTPTRPGEAFF.

The gene calls are TRBV28 and TRBJ2-1; 9 bases agree with TRBD2. Germline CDR1 reads MDHEN; CDR2 reads SYDVKM. This CDR3 is built from 16 residues. The V segment lost 5 bases and the J segment 4 bases; nucleotides outside the gene matches: 9. CDR3 DNA sequence: TGTGCCAGCAGTGCGGGGCGGGGGGGACGGTACAATGAGCAGTTCTTC. It encodes CASSAGRGGRYNEQFF.

The chain has TRBV5-1 and TRBJ2-2; weak D call: TRBD1 (6 bases). This CDR3 contains 14 residues. With 4 bases removed from V and 4 bases from J, the gap between germline ends came to 11 bases. The germline V gene has CDR1 SGHRS and CDR2 YFSETQ. This CDR3 reads CASSVDRPTGELFF. The CDR3 bases are TGCGCCAGCAGCGTAGACAGGCCCACCGGGGAGCTGTTTTTT.